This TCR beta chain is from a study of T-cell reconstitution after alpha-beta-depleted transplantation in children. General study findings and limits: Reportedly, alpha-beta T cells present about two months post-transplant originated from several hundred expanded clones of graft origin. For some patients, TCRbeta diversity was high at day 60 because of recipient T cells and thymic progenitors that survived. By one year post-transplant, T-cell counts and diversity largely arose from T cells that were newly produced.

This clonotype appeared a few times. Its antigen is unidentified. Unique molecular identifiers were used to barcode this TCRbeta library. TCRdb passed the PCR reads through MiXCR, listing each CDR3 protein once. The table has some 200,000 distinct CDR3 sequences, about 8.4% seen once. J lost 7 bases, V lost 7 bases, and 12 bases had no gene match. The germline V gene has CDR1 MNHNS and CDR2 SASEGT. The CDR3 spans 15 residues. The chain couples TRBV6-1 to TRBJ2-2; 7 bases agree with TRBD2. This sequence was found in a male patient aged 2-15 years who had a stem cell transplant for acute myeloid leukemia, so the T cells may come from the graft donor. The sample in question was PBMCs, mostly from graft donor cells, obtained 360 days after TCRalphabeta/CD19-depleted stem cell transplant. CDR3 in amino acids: CASTELAGVNGELFF. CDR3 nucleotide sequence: TGTGCCAGCACCGAACTCGCGGGAGTAAACGGGGAGCTGTTTTTT.